This T cell receptor beta chain emerged from a study of blood T cell repertoires in COVID-19. The protocol was immunoSEQ multiplex PCR, while the TCRdb copy is restricted to in-frame clones and leaves out a portion. The repertoire holds around 480,000 clones, with approximately 88% as singletons. This CDR3 contains 15 residues. V dropped 4 bases and J dropped 0; count of bases not matched to a gene: 4. Germline assignment: CDR1 SGHTS and CDR2 YDEGEE. The TCR sequence derives from a woman between 50 and 59 years old with COVID-19, enrolled during active disease. This chain uses TRBV5-8 with TRBJ2-1; 7 bases are a match to TRBD2. Sequenced material: peripheral blood. CDR3 protein: CASSAGTTSYNEQFF. The CDR3 DNA sequence: TGTGCCAGCAGCGCGGGGACTACCTCCTACAATGAGCAGTTCTTC. Full variable domain (outside the CDR3, taken from reference TRBV5-8 and TRBJ2-1): EAGVTQSPTHLIKTRGQQATLRCSPISGHTSVYWYQQALGLGLQFLLWYDEGEERNRGNFPPRFSGRQFPNYSSELNVNALELEDSALYLCASSAGTTSYNEQFFGPGTRLTVL.